This T cell receptor (beta chain) is from a study of vaccination and CD4 T cells after COVID-19. Turning to the study itself: Post-COVID sampling occurred a median approximately 91 days after diagnosis (range 35 to 161). At a median 72 days (range 14 to 241) after dose two, post-vaccine samples were obtained.

Cultured CD4+ T-cell DNA underwent Oncomine TCR Beta short-read sequencing. Genomic DNA was isolated from CD4+ T cells that had been cultured. One entry per CDR3 protein results from TCRdb running MiXCR on the PCR reads. The table includes approximately 19,000 distinct CDR3 sequences, roughly half detected once. J was trimmed by 6 bases and V by 6 bases; bases with no gene match: 6. The CDR3 spans 15 residues. CDR1 is MNHEY, CDR2 SMNVEV, per germline (reference sequence). Comment on this clonotype: The antigen remains undetermined.

Described treatment: approximately 9-day PBMC culture with coronavirus spike peptide pools or control peptides (ViraFEST assay). The receptor's source is a human donor who had recovered from COVID-19. Sequenced material: CD4+ T cells from blood, cultured in vitro, taken after SARS-CoV-2 vaccination. The chain uses TRBV27 and TRBJ1-6; 9 positions match TRBD1. CDR3 sequence reads: CASRDTDRGNSPLHF. In DNA form, the CDR3 reads TGTGCCAGCAGGGATACGGACAGGGGTAATTCACCCCTCCACTTT.